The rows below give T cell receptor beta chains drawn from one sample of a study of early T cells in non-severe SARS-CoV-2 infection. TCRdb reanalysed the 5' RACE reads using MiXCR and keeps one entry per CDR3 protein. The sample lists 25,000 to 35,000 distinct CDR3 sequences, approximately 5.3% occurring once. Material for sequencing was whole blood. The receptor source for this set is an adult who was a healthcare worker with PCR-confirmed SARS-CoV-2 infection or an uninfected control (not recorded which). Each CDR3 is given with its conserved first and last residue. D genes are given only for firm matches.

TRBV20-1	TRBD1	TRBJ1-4	CSAGQGAGEKLFF
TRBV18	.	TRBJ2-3	CASSPPLTTDTQYF
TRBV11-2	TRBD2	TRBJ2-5	CASSPVQGGRRETQYF
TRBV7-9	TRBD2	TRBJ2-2	CASSHLGLAGEPRGELFF
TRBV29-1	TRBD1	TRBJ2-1	CSVPEPGQDLNEQFF
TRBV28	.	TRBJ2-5	CASSLPDSRQVTQYF
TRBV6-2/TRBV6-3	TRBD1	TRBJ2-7	CASRQGSYEQYF
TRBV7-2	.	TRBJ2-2	CASSYRGGSAGELFF
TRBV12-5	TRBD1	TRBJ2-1	CASGWGQGQGEQFF
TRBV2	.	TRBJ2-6	CASSEALVGANVLTF
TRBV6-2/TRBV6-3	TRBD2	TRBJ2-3	CASSHLIAGGPTDTQYF
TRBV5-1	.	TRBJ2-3	CASSPTSPTDTQYF
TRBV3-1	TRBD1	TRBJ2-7	CASSSRQGYEQYF
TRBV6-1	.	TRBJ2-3	CASGGESHPDTQYF
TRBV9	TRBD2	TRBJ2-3	CASSARIGTSGVSTDTQYF
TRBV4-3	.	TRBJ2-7	CASSQDHGPTGQYF
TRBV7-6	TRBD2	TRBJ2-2	CASSVTSGGVTPGELFF
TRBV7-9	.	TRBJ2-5	CASSLAASQETQYF
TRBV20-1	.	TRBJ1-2	CSALDVRGYTF
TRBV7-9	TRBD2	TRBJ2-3	CASSRAVAGGNTDTQYF
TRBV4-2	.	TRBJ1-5	CASSQNPGGAQPQHF
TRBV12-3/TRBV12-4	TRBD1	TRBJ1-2	CASSGQGKSYGYTF
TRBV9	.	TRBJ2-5	CASSVAARGGSETQYF
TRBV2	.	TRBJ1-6	CASSPENSPLHF
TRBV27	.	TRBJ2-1	CASSLPGISNEQFF
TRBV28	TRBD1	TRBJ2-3	CASSLRQGVADTQYF
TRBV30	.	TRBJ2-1	CAWSDGNSYNEQFF
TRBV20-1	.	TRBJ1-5	CSASWTVSNQPQHF
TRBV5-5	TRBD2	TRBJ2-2	CASSLAVGGTGELFF
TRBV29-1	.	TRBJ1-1	CSVALNTEAFF
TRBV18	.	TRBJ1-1	CASSEQGGRTEAFF
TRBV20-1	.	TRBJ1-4	CSARDLRGELFF
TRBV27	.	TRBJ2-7	CASSLKEGYEQYF
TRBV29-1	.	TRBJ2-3	CSVDQGGVTDTQYF
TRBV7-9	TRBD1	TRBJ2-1	CASSLASDRAREQFF
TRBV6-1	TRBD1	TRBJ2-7	CASSERPGQPYEQYF
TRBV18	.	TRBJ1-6	CASSSSTNNSPLHF
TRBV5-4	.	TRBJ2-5	CASSRDKGGETQYF
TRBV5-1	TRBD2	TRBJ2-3	CASSSTSASTDTQYF
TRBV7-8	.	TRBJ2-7	CASSLPREKPTYEQYF
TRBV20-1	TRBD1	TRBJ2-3	CSASGTAGTGTQYF
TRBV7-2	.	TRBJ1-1	CASSPRWEGTEAFF
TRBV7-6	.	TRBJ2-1	CASSLEGGEYNEQFF
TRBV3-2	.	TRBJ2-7	CASSSLFIYEQYF
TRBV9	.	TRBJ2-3	CASSVEGSTDTQYF